The clone carrying this T cell receptor beta chain was counted between two and nine times. What it binds is unknown. This sample is drawn from a study of radiotherapy plus CTLA-4 blockade in lung cancer. Study-wide background: Patients showed objective responses in under 20% of cases, and disease control was achieved by approximately 33%.

V was shortened by 4 bases and J by 7 bases, with 13 bases between the two germline ends. Looked up from germline, CDR1 is LNHDA and CDR2 is SQIVND (reference sequence). CDR3 size: 14 residues. Patients with chemo-refractory metastatic non-small-cell lung cancer received focal radiation plus CTLA-4 blockade with ipilimumab. General observations from the study: In blood, TCR clones derived from the tumor expanded after radiotherapy plus ipilimumab.

TCRdb keeps only in-frame clones here, not all; method: immunoSEQ multiplex PCR. Found here are about 51,000 clones, approximately 80% of them singletons; the top ten hold 2% to 3%. The chain has TRBV19 and TRBJ1-4, with D maybe TRBD1 (5 bases). The material sequenced was peripheral blood, taken from a patient treated with radiotherapy plus ipilimumab. This TCR came from a human donor with non-small cell lung cancer whose response to radiotherapy plus ipilimumab could not be evaluated. CDR3 bases: TGTGCCAGTAGTACCAGGGCGTTGAGTGAAAAACTGTTTTTT. It is translated as CASSTRALSEKLFF.